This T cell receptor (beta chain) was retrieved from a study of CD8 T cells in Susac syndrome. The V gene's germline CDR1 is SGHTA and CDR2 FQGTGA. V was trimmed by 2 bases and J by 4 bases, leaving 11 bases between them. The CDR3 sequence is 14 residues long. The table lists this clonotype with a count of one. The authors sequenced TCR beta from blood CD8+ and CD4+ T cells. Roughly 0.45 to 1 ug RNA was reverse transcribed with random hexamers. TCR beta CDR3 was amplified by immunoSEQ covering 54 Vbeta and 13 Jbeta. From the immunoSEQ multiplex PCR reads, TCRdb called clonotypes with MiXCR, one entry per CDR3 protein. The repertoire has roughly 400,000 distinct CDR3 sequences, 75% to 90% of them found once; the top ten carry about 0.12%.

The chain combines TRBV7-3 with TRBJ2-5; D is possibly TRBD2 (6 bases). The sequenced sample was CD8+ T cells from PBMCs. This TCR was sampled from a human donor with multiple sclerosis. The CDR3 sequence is CASSLGGIGETQYF. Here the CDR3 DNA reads TGTGCCAGCAGCTTAGGAGGGATAGGAGAGACCCAGTACTTC.